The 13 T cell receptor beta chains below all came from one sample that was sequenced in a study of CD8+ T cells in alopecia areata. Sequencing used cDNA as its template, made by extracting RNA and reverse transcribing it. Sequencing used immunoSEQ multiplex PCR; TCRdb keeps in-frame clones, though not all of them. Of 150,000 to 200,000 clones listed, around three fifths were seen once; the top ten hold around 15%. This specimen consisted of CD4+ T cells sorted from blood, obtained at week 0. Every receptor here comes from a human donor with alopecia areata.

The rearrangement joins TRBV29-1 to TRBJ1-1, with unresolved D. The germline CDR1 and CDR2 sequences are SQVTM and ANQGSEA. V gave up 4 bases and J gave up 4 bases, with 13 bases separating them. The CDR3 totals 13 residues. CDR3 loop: CSVVPLLGTEAFF. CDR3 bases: TGCAGCGTTGTTCCCCTCTTGGGCACTGAAGCTTTCTTT.

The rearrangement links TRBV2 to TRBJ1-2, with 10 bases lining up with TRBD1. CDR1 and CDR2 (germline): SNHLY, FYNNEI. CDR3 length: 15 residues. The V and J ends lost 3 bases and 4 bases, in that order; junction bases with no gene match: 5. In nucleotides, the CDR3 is TGTGCCAGCAGTGATTTGGACAGGGGGACCTATGGCTACACCTTC. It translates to CASSDLDRGTYGYTF.

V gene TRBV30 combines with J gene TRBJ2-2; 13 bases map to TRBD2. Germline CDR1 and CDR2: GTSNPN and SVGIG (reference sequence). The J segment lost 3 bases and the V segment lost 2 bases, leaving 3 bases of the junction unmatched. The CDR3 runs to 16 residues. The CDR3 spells CAWSRGTSGDTGELFF. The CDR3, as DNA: TGTGCCTGGAGTAGGGGGACTAGCGGGGACACCGGGGAGCTGTTTTTT.

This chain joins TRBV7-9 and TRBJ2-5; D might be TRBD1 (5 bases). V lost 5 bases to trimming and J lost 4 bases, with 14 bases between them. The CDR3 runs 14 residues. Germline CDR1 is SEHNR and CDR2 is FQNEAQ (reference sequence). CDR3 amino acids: CASSHTGTGETQYF. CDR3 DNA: TGTGCCAGCAGCCATACAGGTACCGGAGAGACCCAGTACTTC.

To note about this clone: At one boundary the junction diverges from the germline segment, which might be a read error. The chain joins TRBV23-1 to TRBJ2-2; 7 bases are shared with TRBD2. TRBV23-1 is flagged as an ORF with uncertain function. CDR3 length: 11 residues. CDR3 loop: CASSQSGRTGF. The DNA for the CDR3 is TGCGCCAGCAGTCAATCCGGGAGGACCGGTTTT.

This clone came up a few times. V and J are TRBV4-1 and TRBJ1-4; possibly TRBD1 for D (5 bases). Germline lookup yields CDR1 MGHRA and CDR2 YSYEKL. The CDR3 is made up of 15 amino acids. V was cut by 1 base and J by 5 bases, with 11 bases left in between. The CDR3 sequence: CASSQGGGTNEKLFF. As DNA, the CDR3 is TGCGCCAGCAGCCAAGGGGGCGGAACAAATGAAAAACTGTTTTTT.

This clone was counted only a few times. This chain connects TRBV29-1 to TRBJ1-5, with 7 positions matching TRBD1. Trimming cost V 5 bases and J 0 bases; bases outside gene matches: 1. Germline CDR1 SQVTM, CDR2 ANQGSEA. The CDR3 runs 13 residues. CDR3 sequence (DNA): TGCAGCGTTCGACAGGGTAGCAATCAGCCCCAGCATTTT. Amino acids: CSVRQGSNQPQHF.

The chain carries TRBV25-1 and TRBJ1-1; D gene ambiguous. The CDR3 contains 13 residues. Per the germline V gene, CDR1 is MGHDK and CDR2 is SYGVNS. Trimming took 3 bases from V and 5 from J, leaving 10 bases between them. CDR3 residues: CASSEVGGTEAFF. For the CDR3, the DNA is TGTGCCAGCAGTGAGGTTGGTGGTACTGAAGCTTTCTTT.

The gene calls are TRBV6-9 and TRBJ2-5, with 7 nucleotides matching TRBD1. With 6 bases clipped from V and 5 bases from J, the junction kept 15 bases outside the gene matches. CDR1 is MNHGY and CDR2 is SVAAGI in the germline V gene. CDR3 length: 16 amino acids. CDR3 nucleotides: TGTGCCAGCAGCCCCCAGGGGGACCTCAACAGGGAGACCCAGTACTTC. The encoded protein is CASSPQGDLNRETQYF.

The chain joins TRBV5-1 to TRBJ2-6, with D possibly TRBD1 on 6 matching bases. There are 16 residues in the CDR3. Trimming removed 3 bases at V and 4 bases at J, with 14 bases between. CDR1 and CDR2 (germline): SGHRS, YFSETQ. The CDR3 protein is CASSYYRELGANVLTF. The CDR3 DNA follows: TGCGCCAGCAGCTACTACAGGGAGTTGGGGGCCAACGTCCTGACTTTC.

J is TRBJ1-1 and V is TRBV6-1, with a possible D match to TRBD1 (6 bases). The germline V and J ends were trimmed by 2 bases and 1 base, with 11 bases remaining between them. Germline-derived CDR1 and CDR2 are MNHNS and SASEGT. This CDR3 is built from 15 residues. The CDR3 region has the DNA TGTGCCAGCAGTGAACGGCGGGGGGCGAACACTGAAGCTTTCTTT. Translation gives CASSERRGANTEAFF.

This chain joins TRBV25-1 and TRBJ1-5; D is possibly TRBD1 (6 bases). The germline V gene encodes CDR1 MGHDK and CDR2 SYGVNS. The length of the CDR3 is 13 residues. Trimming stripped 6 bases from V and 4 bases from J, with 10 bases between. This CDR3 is CASSARGNQPQHF. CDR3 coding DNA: TGTGCCAGCAGCGCAAGGGGGAATCAGCCCCAGCATTTT. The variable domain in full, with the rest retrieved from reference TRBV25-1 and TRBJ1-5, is EADIYQTPRYLVIGTGKKITLECSQTMGHDKMYWYQQDPGMELHLIHYSYGVNSTEKGDLSSESTVSRIRTEHFPLTLESARPSHTSQYLCASSARGNQPQHFGDGTRLSIL.

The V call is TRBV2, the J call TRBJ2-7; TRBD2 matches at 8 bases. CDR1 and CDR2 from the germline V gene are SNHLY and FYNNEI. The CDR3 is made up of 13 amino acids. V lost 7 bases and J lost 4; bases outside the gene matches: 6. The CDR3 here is CASMGSGAYEQYF. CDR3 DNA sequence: TGTGCCAGCATGGGTAGCGGGGCTTACGAGCAGTACTTC.